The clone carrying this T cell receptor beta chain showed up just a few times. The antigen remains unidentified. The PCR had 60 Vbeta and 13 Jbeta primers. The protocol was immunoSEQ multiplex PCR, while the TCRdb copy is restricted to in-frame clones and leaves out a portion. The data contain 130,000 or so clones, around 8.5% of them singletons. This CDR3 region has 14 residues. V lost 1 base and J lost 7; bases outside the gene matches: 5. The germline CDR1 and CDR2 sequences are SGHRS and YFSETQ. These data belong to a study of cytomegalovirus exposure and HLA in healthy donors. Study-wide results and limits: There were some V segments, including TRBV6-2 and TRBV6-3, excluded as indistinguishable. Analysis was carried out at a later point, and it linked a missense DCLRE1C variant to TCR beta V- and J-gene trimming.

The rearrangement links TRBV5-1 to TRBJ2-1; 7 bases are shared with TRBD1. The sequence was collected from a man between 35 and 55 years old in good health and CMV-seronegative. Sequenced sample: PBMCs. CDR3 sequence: CASSLRQGWNEQFF. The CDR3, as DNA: TGCGCCAGCAGCTTGAGACAGGGATGGAATGAGCAGTTCTTC.